A single sample is the source of the 25 T cell receptor beta chains below, sequenced in a study of CD8 T cells in Susac syndrome. Random hexamers served to reverse transcribe about 0.5 to 1 ug RNA. TCRdb itself ran the immunoSEQ multiplex PCR reads through MiXCR, one entry per CDR3 protein. The data contain about 190,000 distinct CDR3 sequences, around 95% of them singletons. Sequencing was carried out using CD4+ T cells from PBMCs. The receptors were gathered from a human donor with Susac syndrome.

The CDR3: CASSPGLAGDTQYF. In DNA, the CDR3 is TGTGCCAGCAGTCCCGGACTAGCGGGAGATACGCAGTATTTT. The V and J genes are TRBV3-1 and TRBJ2-3, with 11 bases aligning to TRBD2. Germline V gives CDR1 LGHDT, CDR2 YNNKEL (reference sequence). The CDR3 spans 14 residues. J lost 5 bases, V lost 6 bases, and 4 bases had no gene match.

This sequence joins TRBV15 and TRBJ2-3, with D possibly TRBD1 on 6 matching bases. Germline V lookup: CDR1 LNHNV, CDR2 YYDKDF (reference sequence). The CDR3 covers 12 residues. Between the trimmed V and J ends, which lost 2 bases and 9 bases, there was a span of 9 bases. Written as DNA, the CDR3 is TGTGCCACCAGCAGAACAGGGCCCACGCAGTATTTT. It codes for CATSRTGPTQYF.

The rearrangement joins TRBV20-1 to TRBJ2-7; 10 nucleotides align to TRBD1. This CDR3 has 13 residues. V shed 5 bases and J 2 bases; nucleotides not matched to a gene: 3. Germline lookup yields CDR1 DFQATT and CDR2 SNEGSKA (reference sequence). The CDR3 loop is CSAPGQGAYEQYF. The CDR3 nucleotides read TGCAGTGCTCCCGGACAGGGGGCCTACGAGCAGTACTTC.

This rearrangement joins TRBV6-2 or TRBV6-3 to TRBJ2-1; 7 nucleotides line up with TRBD2. V dropped 5 bases and J dropped 9; count of bases not matched to a gene: 13. CDR1 MNHEY and CDR2 SVGEGT come from the germline V gene. This CDR3 region has 15 residues. CDR3 sequence (DNA): TGTGCCAGCAGTGGTGGGGGGGTAAGGAGGAGTGAGCAGTTCTTC. Translation gives CASSGGGVRRSEQFF.

The chain joins TRBV3-1 to TRBJ1-2; TRBD1 is a possible D gene (5 bases). The length of the CDR3 is 14 residues. The V and J ends lost 4 bases and 8 bases respectively, with 17 bases between them. Germline values: CDR1 LGHDT, CDR2 YNNKEL (reference sequence). The CDR3 loop reads CASSLSPATEGYTF. CDR3 coding DNA: TGTGCCAGCAGCCTGAGCCCCGCGACAGAGGGCTACACCTTC.

V is TRBV7-6 and J is TRBJ2-5; tentatively, D is TRBD1 (5 bases). The germline CDR1 and CDR2 sequences are SGHVS and FNYEAQ. The CDR3 length is 15 residues. Trimming shortened V by 0 bases and J by 1 base, and 9 bases separated the two germline ends. The CDR3: CASSLAGHGQETQYF. CDR3 DNA: TGTGCCAGCAGCTTAGCCGGACACGGCCAAGAGACCCAGTACTTC.

The chain carries TRBV2 and TRBJ2-2; 8 bases are a match to TRBD1. The CDR3 consists of 15 residues. Per the germline V gene, CDR1 is SNHLY and CDR2 is FYNNEI. Trimming cost V 5 bases and J 7 bases; bases outside gene matches: 9. Written as DNA, the CDR3 is TGTGCCAGCAGTTTCCGGCAGGGGGCAAACGGGGAGCTGTTTTTT. Protein: CASSFRQGANGELFF.

The gene calls are TRBV27 and TRBJ1-2; 7 positions match TRBD1. The CDR3 is 13 residues long. V shed 8 bases, J shed 2 bases, and the junction held 5 bases outside the gene matches. Germline-derived CDR1 and CDR2 are MNHEY and SMNVEV (reference sequence). The CDR3 DNA is TGTGCCAGCCGTGAAGGGGGCAACTATGGCTACACCTTC. Residues: CASREGGNYGYTF.

In this sample, this clonotype turned up once. The junction departs from germline at one end; a sequencing error may be responsible. The chain employs TRBV12-3 or TRBV12-4 and TRBJ1-1; D ambiguous. The CDR3 runs to 11 residues. CDR3 nucleotides: TGTGCCAGCACCCTACGGACTGAAGTTTTCTTT. It specifies CASTLRTEVFF.

This sequence joins TRBV29-1 and TRBJ1-2; D gene uncertain. CDR3 length equals 13 residues. In germline, CDR1 is SQVTM, CDR2 ANQGSEA. V lost 2 bases and J 8 bases, leaving 15 bases between the germline ends. The CDR3 loop is CSVERSRPRGYTF. The DNA for the CDR3 is TGCAGCGTTGAACGATCTCGTCCTAGGGGCTACACCTTC.

This clonotype was recorded a few times. The chain links TRBV21-1 to TRBJ1-2. TRBV21-1 is deemed a pseudogene. The CDR3 sequence is 9 residues long. The CDR3 loop reads CASRSGYTF. In nucleotides, the CDR3 is TGTGCCAGCAGGAGTGGCTACACCTTC.

This clonotype was counted a single time. The V call is TRBV7-2, the J call TRBJ1-1; TRBD1 matches 7 bases. Germline-derived CDR1 and CDR2 are SGHTA and FQGNSA. V dropped 6 bases and J dropped 0; count of bases not matched to a gene: 10. This CDR3 has 16 residues. The CDR3, as DNA: TGTGCCAGCAGTTCTCGGACAGGTCGGATGAACACTGAAGCTTTCTTT. Translated: CASSSRTGRMNTEAFF.

In its sample, this clonotype was seen once. V is TRBV7-6 and J is TRBJ2-5, with 7 bases lining up with TRBD1. With V trimmed by 4 bases and J by 3 bases, 11 bases remained unmatched. The CDR3 spans 16 residues. Germline loops: CDR1 SGHVS, CDR2 FNYEAQ. Here the CDR3 DNA reads TGTGCCAGCAGCTCTTTGCTTTCGACAGGGAAAGAGACCCAGTACTTC. It codes for CASSSLLSTGKETQYF. Using reference TRBV7-6 and TRBJ2-5 for the parts outside the CDR3, the full variable domain is GAGVSQSPRYKVTKRGQDVALRCDPISGHVSLYWYRQALGQGPEFLTYFNYEAQQDKSGLPNDRFSAERPEGSISTLTIQRTEQRDSAMYRCASSSLLSTGKETQYFGPGTRLLVL.

The V and J genes are TRBV20-1 and TRBJ1-2; 7 bases are a match to TRBD1. This CDR3 is built from 17 residues. From germline, CDR1 is DFQATT and CDR2 SNEGSKA (reference sequence). V trimming: 3 bases; J trimming: 4 bases; junction bases outside the gene matches: 17. The CDR3 loop reads CSASTSTAGGGFYGYTF. For the CDR3, the DNA is TGCAGTGCTAGCACCTCCACTGCAGGGGGTGGATTCTATGGCTACACCTTC.

The chain employs TRBV10-3 and TRBJ2-5; D is possibly TRBD1 (6 bases). V lost 6 bases and J lost 5, with 19 bases in between. CDR1 is ENHRY and CDR2 is SYGVKD in the germline V gene. This CDR3 has 15 amino acids. The CDR3 DNA is TGTGCCATCAGGCGCACCGAGCAGGGGCCCGAGACCCAGTACTTC. Its translation: CAIRRTEQGPETQYF.

The rearrangement uses TRBV12-5 and TRBJ2-1; possible D gene TRBD2, 5 bases. Deletions cut 0 bases from V and 8 bases from J, with 14 bases between. The CDR3 has 15 amino acids. Germline CDR1 is LGHNT and CDR2 is FRNRAP. CDR3 DNA: TGTGCTAGTGGTTTGGTAATCTGGAGGAGAGATGAGCAGTTCTTC. This gives the protein CASGLVIWRRDEQFF.

CDR3 amino acids: CASSTGTGYYEQYF. DNA for the CDR3: TGTGCCAGCAGTACCGGGACAGGGTACTACGAGCAGTACTTC. The V call is TRBV2, the J call TRBJ2-7; 9 bases line up with TRBD1. Germline CDR1 and CDR2: SNHLY and FYNNEI. Trimming removed 5 bases from V and 3 bases from J; junction bases left unmatched: 5. There are 14 residues in the CDR3.

V gene TRBV11-2 combines with J gene TRBJ1-2; maybe TRBD1 (6 bases). Per germline, CDR1 SGHAT and CDR2 FQNNGV. Trimming shortened V by 1 base and J by 2 bases, and 14 bases separated the two germline ends. This CDR3 spans 16 amino acids. The CDR3 DNA sequence: TGTGCCAGCAGCTTAGTGTCTAGGAGGGGGAACTATGGCTACACCTTC. Translating it yields CASSLVSRRGNYGYTF.

This CDR3 is CASSPRGTSGGSVYNEQFF. Written as DNA, the CDR3 is TGTGCCAGCTCACCGAGAGGGACTAGCGGGGGGTCGGTCTACAATGAGCAGTTCTTC. The chain uses TRBV18 and TRBJ2-1, with 15 positions matching TRBD2. J was trimmed by 3 bases and V by 3 bases; bases with no gene match: 9. Germline assignment: CDR1 KGHSH and CDR2 LQKENI. This CDR3 region has 19 residues.

The genes are TRBV29-1 and TRBJ1-1; tentatively, D is TRBD1 (6 bases). Germline CDR1 reads SQVTM; CDR2 reads ANQGSEA. This CDR3 comprises 14 residues. V was clipped by 7 bases and J by 1 base, with 16 bases between them. The CDR3 spells CSGGLGAANTEAFF. CDR3 DNA sequence: TGCAGCGGGGGATTGGGGGCGGCGAACACTGAAGCTTTCTTT.

A few counts support this clonotype. This chain joins TRBV28 and TRBJ2-1, with 8 bases matching TRBD2. Germline trimming cut 5 bases from V and 3 bases from J; bases unmatched to any gene: 6. CDR1 is MDHEN, CDR2 SYDVKM, per germline. The CDR3 is 15 amino acids. CDR3 amino acids: CASSISGAGYNEQFF. The DNA of the CDR3 is TGTGCCAGCAGTATTAGCGGGGCCGGCTACAATGAGCAGTTCTTC.

In DNA, the CDR3 is TGTGCCACCAGTCGAGGGGGTTATGGCTACACCTTC. It codes for CATSRGGYGYTF. The chain joins TRBV24-1 to TRBJ1-2; D might be TRBD1 (6 bases). V was shortened by 6 bases and J by 5 bases, with 9 bases between the two germline ends. Germline assignment: CDR1 KGHDR and CDR2 SFDVKD. The CDR3 extends over 12 amino acids.

The rearrangement joins TRBV4-2 to TRBJ2-1; no clear D. Trimming removed 4 bases at V and 5 bases at J, with 6 bases between. Per the germline V gene, CDR1 is LGHNA and CDR2 is YNFKEQ. The CDR3 consists of 12 residues. The CDR3 bases are TGTGCCAGCAGCCGCCTTAACAATGAGCAGTTCTTC. Amino acid sequence: CASSRLNNEQFF.

As DNA, the CDR3 is TGTGCCAGCAGCATTACAGGGCTCTCTGGAAACACCATATATTTT. It encodes CASSITGLSGNTIYF. This chain links TRBV9 with TRBJ1-3, with a weak D call TRBD1 (6 bases). The germline gives CDR1 SGDLS, CDR2 YYNGEE. The CDR3 has 15 amino acids. V was cut by 4 bases and J by 0 bases, with 11 bases left in between.

V usage is TRBV19 and J usage is TRBJ2-1; the match to TRBD1 covers 9 bases. From germline, CDR1 is LNHDA and CDR2 SQIVND (reference sequence). J gave up 4 bases and V 6 bases, and 7 bases lay outside the gene matches. This CDR3 is built from 15 residues. This CDR3 reads CASSLIQGAYNEQFF. CDR3 nucleotide sequence: TGTGCCAGTAGCCTCATACAGGGGGCGTACAATGAGCAGTTCTTC.